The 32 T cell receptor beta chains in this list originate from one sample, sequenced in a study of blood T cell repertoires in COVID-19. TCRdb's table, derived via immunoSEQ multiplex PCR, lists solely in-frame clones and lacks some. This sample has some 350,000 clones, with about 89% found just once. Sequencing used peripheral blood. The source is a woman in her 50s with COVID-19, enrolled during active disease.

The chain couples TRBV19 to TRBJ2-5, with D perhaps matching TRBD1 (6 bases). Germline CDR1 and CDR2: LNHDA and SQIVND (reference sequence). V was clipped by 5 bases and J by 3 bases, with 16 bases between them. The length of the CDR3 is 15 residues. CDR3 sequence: CASSVTGTTKETQYF. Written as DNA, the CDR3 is TGTGCCAGTAGTGTTACCGGGACAACCAAAGAGACCCAGTACTTC.

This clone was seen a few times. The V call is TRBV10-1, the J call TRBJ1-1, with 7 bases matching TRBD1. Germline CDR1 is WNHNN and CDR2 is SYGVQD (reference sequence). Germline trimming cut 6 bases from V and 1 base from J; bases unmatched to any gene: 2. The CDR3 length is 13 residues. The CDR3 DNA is TGCGCCAGCAGGACAGGGACGAACACTGAAGCTTTCTTT. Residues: CASRTGTNTEAFF.

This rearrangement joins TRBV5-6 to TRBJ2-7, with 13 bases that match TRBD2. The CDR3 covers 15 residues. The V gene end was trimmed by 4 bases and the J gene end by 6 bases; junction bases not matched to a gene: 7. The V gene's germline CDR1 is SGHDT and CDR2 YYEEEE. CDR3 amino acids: CASSPLAGGPGEQYF. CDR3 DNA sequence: TGTGCCAGCAGCCCACTAGCGGGAGGGCCGGGCGAGCAGTACTTC.

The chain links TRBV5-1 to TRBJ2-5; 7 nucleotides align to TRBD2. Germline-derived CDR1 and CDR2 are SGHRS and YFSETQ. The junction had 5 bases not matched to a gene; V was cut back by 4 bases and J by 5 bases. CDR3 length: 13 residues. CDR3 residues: CASSASGTETQYF. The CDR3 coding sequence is TGCGCCAGCAGCGCCAGCGGGACTGAGACCCAGTACTTC. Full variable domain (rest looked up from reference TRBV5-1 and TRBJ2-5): KAGVTQTPRYLIKTRGQQVTLSCSPISGHRSVSWYQQTPGQGLQFLFEYFSETQRNKGNFPGRFSGRQFSNSRSEMNVSTLELGDSALYLCASSASGTETQYFGPGTRLLVL.

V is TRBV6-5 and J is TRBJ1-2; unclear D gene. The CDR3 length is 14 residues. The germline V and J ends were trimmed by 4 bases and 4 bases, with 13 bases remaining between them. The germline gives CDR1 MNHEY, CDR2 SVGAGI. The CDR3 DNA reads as TGTGCCAGCAGTTCGATTCAGCGGGGCTATGGCTACACCTTC. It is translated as CASSSIQRGYGYTF.

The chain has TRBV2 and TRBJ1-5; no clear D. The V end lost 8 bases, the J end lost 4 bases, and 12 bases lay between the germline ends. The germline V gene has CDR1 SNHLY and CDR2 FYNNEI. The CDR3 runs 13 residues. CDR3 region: CASAADTNQPQHF. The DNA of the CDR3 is TGTGCCAGCGCAGCCGACACTAATCAGCCCCAGCATTTT.

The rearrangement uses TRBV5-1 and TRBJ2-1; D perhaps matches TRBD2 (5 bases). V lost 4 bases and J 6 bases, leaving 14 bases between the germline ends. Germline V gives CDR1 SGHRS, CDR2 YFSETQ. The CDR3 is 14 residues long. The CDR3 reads CASSPLAGSNEQFF. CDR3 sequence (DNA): TGCGCCAGCAGCCCCTTGGCGGGCTCCAATGAGCAGTTCTTC.

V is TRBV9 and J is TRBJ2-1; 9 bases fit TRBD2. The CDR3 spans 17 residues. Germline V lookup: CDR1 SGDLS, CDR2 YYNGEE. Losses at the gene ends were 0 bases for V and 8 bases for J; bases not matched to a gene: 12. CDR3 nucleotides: TGTGCCAGCAGCGTAGTGGGTAGCGGGAGAATATTGGATGAGCAGTTCTTC. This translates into CASSVVGSGRILDEQFF.

CDR3 coding DNA: TGTGCCAGCAGCTTCAGGGGGTTTGCAGATACGCAGTATTTT. Residues: CASSFRGFADTQYF. The rearrangement uses TRBV11-2 and TRBJ2-3, with TRBD1 matching 7 bases. CDR3 length: 14 residues. Germline V CDR1 and CDR2: SGHAT, FQNNGV. After removal of 3 bases from V and 4 bases from J, the junction contained 4 bases not matched to a gene.

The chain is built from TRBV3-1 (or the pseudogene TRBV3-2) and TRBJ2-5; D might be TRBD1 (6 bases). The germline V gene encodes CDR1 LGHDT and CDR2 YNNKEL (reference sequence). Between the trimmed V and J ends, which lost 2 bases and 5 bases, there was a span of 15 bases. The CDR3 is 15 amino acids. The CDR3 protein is CASSQLGRGRETQYF. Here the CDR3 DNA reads TGTGCCAGCAGCCAATTGGGCAGGGGACGCGAGACCCAGTACTTC.

CDR3 nucleotides: TGTGCCAGCAGCCATGATTCTAGGGGGCTTAACTATGGCTACACCTTC. Translation: CASSHDSRGLNYGYTF. The rearrangement uses TRBV3-1 (or the pseudogene TRBV3-2) and TRBJ1-2, with 7 bases that match TRBD1. V shed 3 bases, J shed 1 base, and the junction held 8 bases outside the gene matches. Germline V gene sequence: CDR1 LGHDT, CDR2 YNNKEL (reference sequence). There are 16 residues in the CDR3.

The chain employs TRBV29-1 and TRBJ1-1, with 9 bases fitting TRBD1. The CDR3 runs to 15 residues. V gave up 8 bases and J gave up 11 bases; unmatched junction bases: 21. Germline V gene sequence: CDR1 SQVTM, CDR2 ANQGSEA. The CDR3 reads CSILGTGYGHGEAFF. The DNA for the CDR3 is TGCAGCATACTAGGGACAGGGTATGGACATGGGGAGGCTTTCTTT.

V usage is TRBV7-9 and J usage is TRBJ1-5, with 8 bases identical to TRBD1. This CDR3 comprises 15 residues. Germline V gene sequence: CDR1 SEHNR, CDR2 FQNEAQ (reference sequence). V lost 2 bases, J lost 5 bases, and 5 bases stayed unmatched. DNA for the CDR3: TGTGCCAGCAGCTTACAGGGGGCGGCTTATCAGCCCCAGCATTTT. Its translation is CASSLQGAAYQPQHF.

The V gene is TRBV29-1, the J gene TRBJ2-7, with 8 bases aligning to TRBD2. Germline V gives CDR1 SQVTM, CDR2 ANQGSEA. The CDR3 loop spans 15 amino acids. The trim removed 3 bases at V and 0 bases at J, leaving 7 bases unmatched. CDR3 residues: CSVESTSVNSYEQYF. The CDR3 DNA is TGCAGCGTTGAGTCGACTAGCGTAAACTCCTACGAGCAGTACTTC.

As DNA, the CDR3 is TGTGCCAGCAGCAGAGGTCGGACTAGCGGGATGGAGCAGTACTTC. It yields the protein CASSRGRTSGMEQYF. V gene TRBV7-9 combines with J gene TRBJ2-7; TRBD2 aligns across 12 bases. The germline V gene has CDR1 SEHNR and CDR2 FQNEAQ (reference sequence). The CDR3 contains 15 residues. With 5 bases clipped from V and 7 bases from J, the junction kept 9 bases outside the gene matches.

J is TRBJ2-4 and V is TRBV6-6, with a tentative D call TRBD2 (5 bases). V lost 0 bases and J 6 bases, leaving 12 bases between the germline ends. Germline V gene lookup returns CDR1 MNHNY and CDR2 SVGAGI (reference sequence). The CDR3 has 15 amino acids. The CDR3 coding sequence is TGTGCCAGCAGTTACTCGGAGGTCCCGGTAAACATTCAGTACTTC. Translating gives CASSYSEVPVNIQYF.

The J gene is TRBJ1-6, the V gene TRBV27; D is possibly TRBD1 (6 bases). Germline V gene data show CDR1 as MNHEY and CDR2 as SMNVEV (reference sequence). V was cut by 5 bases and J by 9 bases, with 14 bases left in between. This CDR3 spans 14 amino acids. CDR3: CASSLGTRGSPLHF. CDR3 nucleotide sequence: TGTGCCAGCAGTCTCGGGACACGGGGTTCACCCCTCCACTTT.

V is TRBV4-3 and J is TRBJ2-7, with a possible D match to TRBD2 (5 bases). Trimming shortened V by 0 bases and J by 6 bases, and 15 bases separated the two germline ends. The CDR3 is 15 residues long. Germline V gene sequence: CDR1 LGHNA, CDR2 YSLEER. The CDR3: CASSQDSLGVSEQYF. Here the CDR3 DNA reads TGCGCCAGCAGCCAAGATAGCCTCGGGGTGAGCGAGCAGTACTTC.

Here the CDR3 reads CASSPRDRGQEAFF. DNA of the CDR3: TGTGCCAGCAGTCCCCGGGACAGGGGGCAGGAGGCTTTCTTT. V gene TRBV6-5 combines with J gene TRBJ1-1; TRBD1 agrees at 12 bases. Trimming cost V 5 bases and J 11 bases; bases outside gene matches: 9. In germline, CDR1 is MNHEY, CDR2 SVGAGI. The CDR3 loop spans 14 amino acids.

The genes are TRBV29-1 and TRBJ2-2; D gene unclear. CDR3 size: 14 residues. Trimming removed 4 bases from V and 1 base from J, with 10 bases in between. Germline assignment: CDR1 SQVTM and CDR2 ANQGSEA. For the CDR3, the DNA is TGCAGCGTTGCATCACAGAGGAACACCGGGGAGCTGTTTTTT. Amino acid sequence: CSVASQRNTGELFF.

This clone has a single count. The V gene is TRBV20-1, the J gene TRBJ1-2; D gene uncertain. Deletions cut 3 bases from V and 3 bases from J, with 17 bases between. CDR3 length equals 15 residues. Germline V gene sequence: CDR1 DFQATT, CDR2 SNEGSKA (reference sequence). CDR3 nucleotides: TGCAGTGCTAGTCAACCGGCCCGCGGAGACTATGGCTACACCTTC. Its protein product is CSASQPARGDYGYTF.

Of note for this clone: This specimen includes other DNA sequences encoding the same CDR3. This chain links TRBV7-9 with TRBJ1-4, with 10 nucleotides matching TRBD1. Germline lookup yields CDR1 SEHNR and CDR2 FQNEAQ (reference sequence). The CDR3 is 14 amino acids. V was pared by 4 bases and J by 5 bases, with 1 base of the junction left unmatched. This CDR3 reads CASSSDRGNEKLFF. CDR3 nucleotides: TGTGCCAGCAGCTCGGACAGGGGGAATGAAAAACTGTTTTTT. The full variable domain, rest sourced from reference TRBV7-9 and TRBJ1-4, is DTGVSQNPRHKITKRGQNVTFRCDPISEHNRLYWYRQTLGQGPEFLTYFQNEAQLEKSRLLSDRFSAERPKGSFSTLEIQRTEQGDSAMYLCASSSDRGNEKLFFGSGTQLSVL.

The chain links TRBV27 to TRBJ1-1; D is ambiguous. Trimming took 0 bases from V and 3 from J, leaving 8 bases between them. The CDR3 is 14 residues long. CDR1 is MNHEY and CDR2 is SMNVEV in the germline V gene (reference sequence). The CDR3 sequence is CASSLSRPDTEAFF. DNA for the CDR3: TGTGCCAGCAGTTTATCCCGCCCAGACACTGAAGCTTTCTTT.

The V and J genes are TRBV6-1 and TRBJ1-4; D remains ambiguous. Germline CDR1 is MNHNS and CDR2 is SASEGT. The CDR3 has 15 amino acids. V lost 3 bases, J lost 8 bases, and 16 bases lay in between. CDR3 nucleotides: TGTGCCAGCAGTGATCCGAGTAGAACGGGAGAAAAACTGTTTTTT. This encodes CASSDPSRTGEKLFF.

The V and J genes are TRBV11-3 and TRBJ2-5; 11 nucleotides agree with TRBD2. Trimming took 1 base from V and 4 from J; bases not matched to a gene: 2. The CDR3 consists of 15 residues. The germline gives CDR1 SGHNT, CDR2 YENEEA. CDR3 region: CASSLALAGGETQYF. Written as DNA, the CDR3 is TGTGCCAGCAGCTTAGCGCTAGCGGGAGGAGAGACCCAGTACTTC.

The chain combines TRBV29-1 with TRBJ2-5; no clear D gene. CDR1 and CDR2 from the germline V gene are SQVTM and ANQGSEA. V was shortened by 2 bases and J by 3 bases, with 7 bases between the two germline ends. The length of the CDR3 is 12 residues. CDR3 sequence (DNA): TGCAGCGTTGAATTGACAAAAGAGACCCAGTACTTC. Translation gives CSVELTKETQYF. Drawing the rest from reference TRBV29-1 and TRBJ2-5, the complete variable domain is SAVISQKPSRDICQRGTSLTIQCQVDSQVTMMFWYRQQPGQSLTLIATANQGSEATYESGFVIDKFPISRPNLTFSTLTVSNMSPEDSSIYLCSVELTKETQYFGPGTRLLVL.

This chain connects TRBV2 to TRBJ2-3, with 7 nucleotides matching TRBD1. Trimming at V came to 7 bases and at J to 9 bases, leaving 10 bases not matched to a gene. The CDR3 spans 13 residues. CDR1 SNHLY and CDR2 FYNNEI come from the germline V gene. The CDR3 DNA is TGTGCCAGCAAGGGACAGCGCACAGGAACGCAGTATTTT. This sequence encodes CASKGQRTGTQYF.

The CDR3 reads CSVGQGDYEQYF. CDR3 DNA: TGCAGCGTGGGACAGGGAGACTACGAGCAGTACTTC. This rearrangement joins TRBV29-1 to TRBJ2-7; 9 nucleotides match TRBD1. This CDR3 contains 12 residues. The V gene end was trimmed by 6 bases and the J gene end by 3 bases; junction bases not matched to a gene: 3. The V gene's germline CDR1 is SQVTM and CDR2 ANQGSEA.

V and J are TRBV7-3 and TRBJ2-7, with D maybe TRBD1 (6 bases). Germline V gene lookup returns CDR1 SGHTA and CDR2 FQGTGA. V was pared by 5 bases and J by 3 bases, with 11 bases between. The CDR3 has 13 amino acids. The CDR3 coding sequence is TGTGCCAGCAGCAAAGGGGGAAGCTACGAGCAGTACTTC. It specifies CASSKGGSYEQYF.

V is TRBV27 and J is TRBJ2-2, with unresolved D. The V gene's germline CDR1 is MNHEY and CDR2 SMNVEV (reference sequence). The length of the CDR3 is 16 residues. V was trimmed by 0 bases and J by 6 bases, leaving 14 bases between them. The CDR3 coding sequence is TGTGCCAGCAGTTTATCGGCGACGGGTTTCTCCGGGGAGCTGTTTTTT. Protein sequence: CASSLSATGFSGELFF.

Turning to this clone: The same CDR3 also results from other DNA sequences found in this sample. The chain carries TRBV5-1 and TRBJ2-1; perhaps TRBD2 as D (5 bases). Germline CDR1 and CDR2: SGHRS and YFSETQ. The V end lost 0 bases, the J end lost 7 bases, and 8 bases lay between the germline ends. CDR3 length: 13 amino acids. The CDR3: CASSLGGENEQFF. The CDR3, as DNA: TGCGCCAGCAGCTTGGGGGGAGAGAATGAGCAGTTCTTC.

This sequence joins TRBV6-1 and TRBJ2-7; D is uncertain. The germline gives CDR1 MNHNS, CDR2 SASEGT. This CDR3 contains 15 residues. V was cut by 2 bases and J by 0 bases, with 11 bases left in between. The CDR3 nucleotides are TGTGCCAGCAGTGAATGGTACGGTTCCTCCTACGAGCAGTACTTC. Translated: CASSEWYGSSYEQYF.